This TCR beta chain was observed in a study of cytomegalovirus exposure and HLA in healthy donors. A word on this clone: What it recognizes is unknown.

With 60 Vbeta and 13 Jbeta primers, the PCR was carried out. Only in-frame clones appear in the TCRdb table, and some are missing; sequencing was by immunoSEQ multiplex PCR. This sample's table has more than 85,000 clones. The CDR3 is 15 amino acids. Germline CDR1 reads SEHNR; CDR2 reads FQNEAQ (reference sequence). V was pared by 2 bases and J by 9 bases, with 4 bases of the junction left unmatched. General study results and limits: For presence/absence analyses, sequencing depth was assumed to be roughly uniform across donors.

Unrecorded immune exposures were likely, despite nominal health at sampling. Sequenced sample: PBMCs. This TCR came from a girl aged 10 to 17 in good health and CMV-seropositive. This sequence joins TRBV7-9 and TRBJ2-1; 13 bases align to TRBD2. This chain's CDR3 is CASSLTSGGAREQFF. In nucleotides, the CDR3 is TGTGCCAGCAGCTTAACTAGCGGGGGGGCACGTGAGCAGTTCTTC.